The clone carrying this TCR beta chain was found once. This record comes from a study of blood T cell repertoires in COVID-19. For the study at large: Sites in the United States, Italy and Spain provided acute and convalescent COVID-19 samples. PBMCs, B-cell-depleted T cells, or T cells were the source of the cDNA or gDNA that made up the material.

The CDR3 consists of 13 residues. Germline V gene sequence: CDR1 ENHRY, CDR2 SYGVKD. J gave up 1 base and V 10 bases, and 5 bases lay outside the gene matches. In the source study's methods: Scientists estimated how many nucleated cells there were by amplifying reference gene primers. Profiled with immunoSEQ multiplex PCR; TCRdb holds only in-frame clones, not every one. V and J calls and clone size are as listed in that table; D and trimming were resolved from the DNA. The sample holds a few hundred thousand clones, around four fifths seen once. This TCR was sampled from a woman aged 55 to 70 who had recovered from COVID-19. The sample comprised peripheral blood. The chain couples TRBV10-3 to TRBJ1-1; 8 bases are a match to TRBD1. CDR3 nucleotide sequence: TGTGCCACCCAGGGGGCCCCGAACACTGAAGCTTTCTTT. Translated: CATQGAPNTEAFF.